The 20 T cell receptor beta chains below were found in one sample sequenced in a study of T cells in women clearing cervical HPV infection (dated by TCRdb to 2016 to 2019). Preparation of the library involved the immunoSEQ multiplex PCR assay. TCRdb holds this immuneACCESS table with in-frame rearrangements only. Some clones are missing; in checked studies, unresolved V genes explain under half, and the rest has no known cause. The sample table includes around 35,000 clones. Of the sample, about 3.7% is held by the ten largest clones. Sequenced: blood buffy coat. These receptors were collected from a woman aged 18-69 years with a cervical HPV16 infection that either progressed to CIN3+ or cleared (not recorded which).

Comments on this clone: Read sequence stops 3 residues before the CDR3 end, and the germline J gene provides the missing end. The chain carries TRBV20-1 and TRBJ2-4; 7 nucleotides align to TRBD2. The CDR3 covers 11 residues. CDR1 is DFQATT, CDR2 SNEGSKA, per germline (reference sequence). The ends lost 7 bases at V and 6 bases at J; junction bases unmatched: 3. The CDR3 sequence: CSGGGLNIQYF. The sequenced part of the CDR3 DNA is TGCAGTGGGGGGGGTTTAAACATT.

The DNA read from the CDR3 is TGTGCCATCAGTGAGTCGAAAGCGGGAGGTACAGATACG. Residues: CAISESKAGGTDT. The full CDR3 protein is CAISESKAGGTDTQYF. The J gene is TRBJ2-3, the V gene TRBV10-3; 9 nucleotides agree with TRBD2. The CDR3 end falls 3 residues outside the read, so it is completed with the germline J gene. The trim removed 0 bases at V and 3 bases at J, leaving 4 bases unmatched. This CDR3 has 16 residues. The germline gives CDR1 ENHRY, CDR2 SYGVKD.

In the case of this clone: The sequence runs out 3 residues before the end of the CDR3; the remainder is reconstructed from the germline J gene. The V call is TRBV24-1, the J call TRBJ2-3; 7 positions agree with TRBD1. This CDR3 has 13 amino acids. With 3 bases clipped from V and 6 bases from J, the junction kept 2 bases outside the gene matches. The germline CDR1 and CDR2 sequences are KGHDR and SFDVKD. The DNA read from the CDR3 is TGTGCCACCAGTGATCCGGACAGGGATACG. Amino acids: CATSDPDRDT. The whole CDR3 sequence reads CATSDPDRDTQYF.

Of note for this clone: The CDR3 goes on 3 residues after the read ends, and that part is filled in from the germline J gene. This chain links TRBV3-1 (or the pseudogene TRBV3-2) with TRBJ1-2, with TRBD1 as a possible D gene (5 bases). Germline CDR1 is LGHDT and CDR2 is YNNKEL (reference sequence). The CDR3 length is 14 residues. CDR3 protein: CASSPLREMGGYTF. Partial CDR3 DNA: TGTGCCAGCAGCCCTCTCAGGGAAATGGGCGGC.

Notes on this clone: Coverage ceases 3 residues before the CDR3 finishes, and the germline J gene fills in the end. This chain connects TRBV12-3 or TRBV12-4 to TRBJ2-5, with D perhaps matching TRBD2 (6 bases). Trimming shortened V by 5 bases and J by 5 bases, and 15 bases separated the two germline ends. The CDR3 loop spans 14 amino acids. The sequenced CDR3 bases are TGTGCCAGCAGTGCGCGACTAGTGGGGGAGACC. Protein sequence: CASSARLVGET. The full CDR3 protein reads CASSARLVGETQYF.

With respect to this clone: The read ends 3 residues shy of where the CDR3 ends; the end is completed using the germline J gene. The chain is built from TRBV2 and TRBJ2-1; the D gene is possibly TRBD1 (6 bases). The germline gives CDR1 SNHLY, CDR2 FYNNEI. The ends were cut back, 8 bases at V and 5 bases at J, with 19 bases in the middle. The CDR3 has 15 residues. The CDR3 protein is CASGKQGISDNEQFF. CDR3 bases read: TGTGCCAGCGGCAAACAGGGTATCTCAGACAATGAG. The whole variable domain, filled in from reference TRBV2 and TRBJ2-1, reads EPEVTQTPSHQVTQMGQEVILRCVPISNHLYFYWYRQILGQKVEFLVSFYNNEISEKSEIFDDQFSVERPDGSNFTLKIRSTKLEDSAMYFCASGKQGISDNEQFFGPGTRLTVL.

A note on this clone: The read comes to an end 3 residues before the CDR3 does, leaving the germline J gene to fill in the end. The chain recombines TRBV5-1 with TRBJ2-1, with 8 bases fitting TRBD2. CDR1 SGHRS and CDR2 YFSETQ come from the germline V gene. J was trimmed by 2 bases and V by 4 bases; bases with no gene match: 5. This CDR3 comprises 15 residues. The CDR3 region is CASSRGLETYNEQFF. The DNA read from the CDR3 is TGCGCCAGCAGCAGGGGACTAGAGACCTACAATGAG.

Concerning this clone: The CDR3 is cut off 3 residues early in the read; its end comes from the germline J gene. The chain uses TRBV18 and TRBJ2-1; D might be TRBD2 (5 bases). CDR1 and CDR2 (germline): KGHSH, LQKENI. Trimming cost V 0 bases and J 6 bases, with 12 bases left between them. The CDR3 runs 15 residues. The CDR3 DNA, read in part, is TGTGCCAGCTCACCACCTGGGGTCACTAGCAATGAG. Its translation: CASSPPGVTSNE. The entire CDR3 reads CASSPPGVTSNEQFF.

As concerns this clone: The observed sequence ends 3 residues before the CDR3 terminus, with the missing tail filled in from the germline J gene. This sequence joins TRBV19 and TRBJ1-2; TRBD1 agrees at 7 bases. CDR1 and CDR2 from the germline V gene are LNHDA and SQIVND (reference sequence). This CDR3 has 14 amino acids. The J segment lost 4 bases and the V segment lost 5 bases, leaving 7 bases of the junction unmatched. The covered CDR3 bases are TGTGCCAGTAGTGTAAACAGGGGCCTCTATGGC. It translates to CASSVNRGLYG. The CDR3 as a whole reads CASSVNRGLYGYTF. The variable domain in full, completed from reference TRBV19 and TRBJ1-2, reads DGGITQSPKYLFRKEGQNVTLSCEQNLNHDAMYWYRQDPGQGLRLIYYSQIVNDFQKGDIAEGYSVSREKKESFPLTVTSAQKNPTAFYLCASSVNRGLYGYTFGSGTRLTVV.

Here the CDR3 reads CASSLAEGETQYF. CDR3 DNA, as far as it was read: TGTGCCAGCAGTTTGGCCGAGGGGGAGACC. This rearrangement joins TRBV12-3 or TRBV12-4 to TRBJ2-5; either TRBD1 or TRBD2 may supply D (5 bases each). The CDR3 is cut off 3 residues early in the read; its end comes from the germline J gene. V lost 3 bases to trimming and J lost 5 bases, with 10 bases between them. The CDR3 runs 13 residues.

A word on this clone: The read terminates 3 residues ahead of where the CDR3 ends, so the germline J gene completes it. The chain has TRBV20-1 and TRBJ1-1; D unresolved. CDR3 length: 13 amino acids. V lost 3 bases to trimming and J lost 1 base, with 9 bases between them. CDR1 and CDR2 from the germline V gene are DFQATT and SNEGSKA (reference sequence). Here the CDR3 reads CSARFAGNTEAFF. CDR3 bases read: TGCAGTGCTAGGTTTGCGGGGAACACTGAA.

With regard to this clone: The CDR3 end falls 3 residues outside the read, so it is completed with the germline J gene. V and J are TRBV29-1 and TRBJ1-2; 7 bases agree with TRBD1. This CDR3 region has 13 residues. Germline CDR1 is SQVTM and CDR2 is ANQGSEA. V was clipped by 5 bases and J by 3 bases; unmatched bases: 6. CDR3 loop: CSVHRGEDYGYTF. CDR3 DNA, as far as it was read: TGCAGCGTTCACAGGGGAGAGGACTATGGC.

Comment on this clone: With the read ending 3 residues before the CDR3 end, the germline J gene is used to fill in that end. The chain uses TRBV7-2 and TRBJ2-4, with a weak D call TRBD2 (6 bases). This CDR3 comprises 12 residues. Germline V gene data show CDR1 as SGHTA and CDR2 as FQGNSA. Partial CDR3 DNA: TGTGCCAGCAGCCACGCGGACTATGGT. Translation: CASSHADYG. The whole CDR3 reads CASSHADYGQYF.

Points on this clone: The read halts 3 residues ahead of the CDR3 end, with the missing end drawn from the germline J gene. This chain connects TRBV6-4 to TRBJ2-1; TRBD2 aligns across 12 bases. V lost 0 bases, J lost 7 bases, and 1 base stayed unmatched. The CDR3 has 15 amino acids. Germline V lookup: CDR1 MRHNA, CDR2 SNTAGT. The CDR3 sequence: CASSDSTSGRNEQFF. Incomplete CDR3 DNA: TGTGCCAGCAGTGACTCGACTAGCGGGAGAAATGAG.

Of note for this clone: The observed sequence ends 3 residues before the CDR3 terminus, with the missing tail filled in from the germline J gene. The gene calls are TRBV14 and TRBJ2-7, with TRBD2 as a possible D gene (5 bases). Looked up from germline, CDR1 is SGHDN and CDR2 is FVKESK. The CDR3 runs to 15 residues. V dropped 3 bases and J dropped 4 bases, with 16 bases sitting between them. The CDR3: CASSHLRVGGYEQYF. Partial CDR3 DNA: TGTGCCAGCAGCCATCTTAGGGTCGGAGGTTACGAG. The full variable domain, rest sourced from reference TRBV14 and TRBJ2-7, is EAGVTQFPSHSVIEKGQTVTLRCDPISGHDNLYWYRRVMGKEIKFLLHFVKESKQDESGMPNNRFLAERTGGTYSTLKVQPAELEDSGVYFCASSHLRVGGYEQYFGPGTRLTVT.

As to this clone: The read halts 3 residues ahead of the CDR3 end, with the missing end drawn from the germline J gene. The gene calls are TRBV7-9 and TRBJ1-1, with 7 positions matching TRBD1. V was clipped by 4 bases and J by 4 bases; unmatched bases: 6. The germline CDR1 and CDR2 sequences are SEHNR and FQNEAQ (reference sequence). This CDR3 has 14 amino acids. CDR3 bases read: TGTGCCAGCAGCTCATTCGAGGGGGCCACTGAA. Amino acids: CASSSFEGATE. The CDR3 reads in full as CASSSFEGATEAFF.

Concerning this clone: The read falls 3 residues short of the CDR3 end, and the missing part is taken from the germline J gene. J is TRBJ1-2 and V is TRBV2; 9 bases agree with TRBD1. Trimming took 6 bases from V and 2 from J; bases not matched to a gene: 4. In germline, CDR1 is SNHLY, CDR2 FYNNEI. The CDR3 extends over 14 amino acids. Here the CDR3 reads CASRSGTGNYGYTF. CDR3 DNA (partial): TGTGCCAGCAGATCCGGGACAGGGAACTATGGC.

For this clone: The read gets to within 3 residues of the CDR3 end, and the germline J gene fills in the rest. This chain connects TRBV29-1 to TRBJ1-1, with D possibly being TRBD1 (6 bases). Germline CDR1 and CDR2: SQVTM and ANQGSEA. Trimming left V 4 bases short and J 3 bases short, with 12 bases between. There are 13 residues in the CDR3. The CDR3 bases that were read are TGCAGCGTTGCCGGGACATTCGACACTGAA. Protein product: CSVAGTFDTE. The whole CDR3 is CSVAGTFDTEAFF.

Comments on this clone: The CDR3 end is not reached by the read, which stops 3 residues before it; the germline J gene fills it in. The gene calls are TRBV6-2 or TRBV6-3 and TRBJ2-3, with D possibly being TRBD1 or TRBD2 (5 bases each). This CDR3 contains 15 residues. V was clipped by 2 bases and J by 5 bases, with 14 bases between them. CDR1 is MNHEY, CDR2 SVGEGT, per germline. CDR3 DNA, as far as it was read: TGTGCCAGCAGTTACCAGGGCCCCGAGGGAGATACG. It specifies CASSYQGPEGDT. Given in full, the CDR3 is CASSYQGPEGDTQYF.

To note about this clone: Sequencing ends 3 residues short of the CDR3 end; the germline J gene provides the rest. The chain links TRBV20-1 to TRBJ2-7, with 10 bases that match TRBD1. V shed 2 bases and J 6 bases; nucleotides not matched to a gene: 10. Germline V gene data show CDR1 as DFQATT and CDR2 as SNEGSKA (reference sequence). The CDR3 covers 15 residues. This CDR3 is CSARTLLGQGTEQYF. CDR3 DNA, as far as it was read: TGCAGTGCTAGAACCCTTTTGGGACAGGGGACCGAG.